One and the same sample provided the 8 T cell receptor beta chains below, sequenced in a study of graft-versus-host responses after intestinal transplantation. Their target antigens are unknown. Generated by immunoSEQ multiplex PCR, the TCRdb table keeps only in-frame clones and is missing some. The data show 75,000 to 100,000 clones, around four fifths seen once. This specimen consisted of unstimulated CD8+ T cells sorted from spleen or lymph node cells, obtained before intestinal transplant. These receptors were collected from a human donor who received an intestinal transplant.

V usage is TRBV6-5 and J usage is TRBJ1-6; D gene ambiguous. Germline V gives CDR1 MNHEY, CDR2 SVGAGI. V was cut by 10 bases and J by 10 bases, with 17 bases left in between. There are 13 residues in the CDR3. CDR3 in amino acids: CATRVQVRSPLHF. Here the CDR3 DNA reads TGTGCCACACGGGTTCAAGTAAGATCACCCCTCCACTTT.

The rearrangement joins TRBV21-1 to TRBJ2-5; the table calls TRBD2, which could not be checked here. TRBV21-1 represents a pseudogene. The CDR3 covers 16 residues. The chain's CDR3 is CASSKLRLSVWETQYF. In DNA, the CDR3 is TGTGCCAGCAGCAAATTGAGACTTAGTGTTTGGGAGACCCAGTACTTC.

The V call is TRBV5-4, the J call TRBJ2-3; TRBD2 might be the D (5 bases). The V gene lost 2 bases and the J gene lost 2 bases, with 12 bases spanning the gap. Germline lookup yields CDR1 SGHNT and CDR2 YYREEE (reference sequence). This CDR3 is 15 amino acids long. The CDR3 coding sequence is TGTGCCAGCAGCTTTGTTACCGGGGTCACAGATACGCAGTATTTT. This codes for CASSFVTGVTDTQYF.

The chain couples TRBV25-1 to TRBJ2-1, with D uncertain. Trimming took 7 bases from V and 6 from J, leaving 7 bases between them. Germline CDR1 reads MGHDK; CDR2 reads SYGVNS. The CDR3 runs to 11 residues. CDR3 bases: TGTGCCAGCATGCGAGCCAATGAGCAGTTCTTC. Translated: CASMRANEQFF.

The CDR3 loop reads CASSLSPGQVSYEQYF. CDR3 DNA sequence: TGTGCCAGCAGCTTGTCCCCTGGACAGGTTTCCTACGAGCAGTACTTC. The chain recombines TRBV5-6 with TRBJ2-7; 7 bases are a match to TRBD1. The CDR3 runs to 16 residues. After removal of 1 base from V and 1 base from J, the junction contained 8 bases not matched to a gene. The germline V gene has CDR1 SGHDT and CDR2 YYEEEE.

V gene TRBV6-8 combines with J gene TRBJ2-7; D gene unclear. Germline V lookup: CDR1 MNHGY, CDR2 SAAAGT. Trimming removed 0 bases at V and 3 bases at J, with 3 bases between. The CDR3 contains 12 residues. CDR3 residues: CASSYSYYEQYF. In nucleotides, the CDR3 is TGTGCCAGCAGTTACTCGTACTACGAGCAGTACTTC.

J is TRBJ1-3 and V is TRBV4-1; no clear D. Germline CDR1 MGHRA, CDR2 YSYEKL. V was clipped by 0 bases and J by 1 base, with 7 bases between them. CDR3 length: 15 amino acids. The CDR3: CASSQEQDSGNTIYF. The CDR3, as DNA: TGCGCCAGCAGCCAAGAACAAGATTCTGGAAACACCATATATTTT.

The chain has TRBV25-1 and TRBJ2-5, with TRBD2 matching over 9 bases. The CDR3 totals 13 residues. CDR1 is MGHDK and CDR2 is SYGVNS in the germline V gene. V was clipped by 5 bases and J by 5 bases; unmatched bases: 3. The CDR3 spells CASSPGTSETQYF. Written as DNA, the CDR3 is TGTGCCAGCAGTCCGGGGACTAGCGAGACCCAGTACTTC.